This entry is about one T cell receptor beta chain. Healthy bone marrow donors made up the cohort. This CDR3 is built from 13 residues. V was pared by 5 bases and J by 2 bases, with 8 bases between. Per germline, CDR1 SGHRS and CDR2 YFSETQ. The data were taken from a study of cytomegalovirus exposure and HLA in healthy donors. It was with 60 Vbeta and 13 Jbeta primers that the PCR ran. Data came from immunoSEQ multiplex PCR; TCRdb stores just in-frame clones and leaves some out. The sample carries 90,000 to 100,000 clones, around 76% recorded once. The sample consisted of PBMCs. The chain uses TRBV5-1 and TRBJ1-3, with D possibly TRBD1 on 5 matching bases. The receptor's source is a woman aged 55-70 years in good health and CMV-seropositive. CDR3 nucleotides: TGCGCCAGCAGACAGGCTGCTGGAAACACCATATATTTT. The encoded protein is CASRQAAGNTIYF.